This T cell receptor beta chain was found in a study of blood T cell repertoires in COVID-19 (TCRdb year 2020). Study-wide context: Collaborator samples came from the United States, Italy and Spain and covered acute and convalescent phases of COVID-19. The prospective study material was composed of cDNA or gDNA derived from T cells, B-cell-depleted T cells, or PBMCs. Subjects who had been exposed to COVID-19, were actively infected with it, or had recovered from it provided the deeply sampled blood TCRbeta repertoires that made up the dataset. The repertoires were released in a freely available public database intended as a resource for research on the immune response to SARS-CoV-2. The samples were drawn from two sources: the first 160 participants of the ongoing ImmuneRACE study, and approximately 1,300 subjects contributed by 6 global collaborators. The sample metadata nearly always contained a de-identified subject ID, COVID-19 status, age in years and sex. HLA class I and class II types, where available, came from metadata supplied by the sample provider rather than from assay-based typing. Paper-wide results and their limitations: The quantity of clinical and demographic metadata differed by source and by participant and was supplied without curation.

V loses 6 bases, J loses 16 bases, and the germline ends lie 19 bases apart. The germline V gene sets CDR1 to MDHEN and CDR2 to SYDVKM. Taken from cysteine to phenylalanine, the CDR3 has 12 residues. The entry retains the CDR3 DNA only, 36 bases that are in frame from base 1. Whole blood was collected in K2EDTA tubes by collaborating institutions according to the institutions' own protocols. For TCRbeta analysis, collaborators shipped samples in one of three forms: frozen whole blood, isolated PBMCs, or DNA extracted from either of those sample types. TCRbeta CDR3 regions were amplified from genomic DNA by means of the immunoSEQ Assay, a bias-controlled multiplex PCR. The authors' analysis ran thus. Nucleated cell counts per sample were estimated from amplification of reference gene primers within the assay. To quantify the absolute abundance of each unique TCRbeta CDR3 rearrangement, sequence reads were collapsed and filtered. For each sample, productive Simpson clonality was calculated as the square root of Simpson's diversity index across productive rearrangements. What TCRdb holds here is the immuneACCESS table cut down to in-frame rearrangements. Part of the clones is not present; checked against another copy, under half of the missing clones reflect an unresolved V gene, and the others are unexplained. For V, J and clone size, that table is used; D and trimming come from the DNA. This sample gives 20,000 to 25,000 clones in total; roughly 87% of them show up just once. Of the sample, 8.8% falls within the top ten clones.

Of note for this clone: The antigen this receptor binds is unknown. No base quality values were provided; no much bigger clone lies one nucleotide off.

Sequenced material: peripheral blood. The sequence was obtained from a human donor with active COVID-19. The donor label of this sample is uncertain. The chain uses TRBV28 and TRBJ2-4; no D gene can be assigned with confidence. The CDR3 corresponds to CASRLDKAEQYF. The DNA reads TGTGCCAGCAGACTCGACAAGGCAGAACAATACTTC. Full variable domain (CDR3 extended with the reference TRBV28 and TRBJ2-4 proteins): DVKVTQSSRYLVKRTGEKVFLECVQDMDHENMFWYRQDPGLGLRLIYFSYDVKMKEKGDIPEGYSVSREKKERFSLILESASTNQTSMYLCASRLDKAEQYFGAGTRLSVL.